These 8 T cell receptor beta chains originate from one sample sequenced in a study of T-cell reconstitution after alpha-beta-depleted transplantation in children. Preparation of the TCRbeta library involved a method that used unique molecular identifiers. In TCRdb, the PCR reads were re-called with MiXCR into one record per CDR3 protein. This sample has around 800,000 distinct CDR3 sequences, with 16% found just once. Sequences were derived from PBMCs, mostly from graft donor cells, sampled 360 days after TCRalphabeta/CD19-depleted stem cell transplant. The origin of the receptors is a male patient younger than 18 who had a stem cell transplant for acute lymphoblastic leukemia, so the T cells may come from the graft donor.

The chain joins TRBV29-1 to TRBJ1-1, with unresolved D. Germline V gene sequence: CDR1 SQVTM, CDR2 ANQGSEA. CDR3 length equals 11 residues. Trimming cost V 5 bases and J 6 bases, with 10 bases left between them. The CDR3 nucleotides read TGCAGCGTTAGGGTAGTGGCTGAAGCTTTCTTT. This translates into CSVRVVAEAFF.

There are a few counts of this clonotype. The DNA of the CDR3 is TGTGCCAGCAGTTGGGACAGGCCTGGAAACACCATATATTTT. It encodes CASSWDRPGNTIYF. The chain carries TRBV12-3 or TRBV12-4 and TRBJ1-3; 8 bases fit TRBD1. Trimming removed 4 bases from V and 2 bases from J; junction bases left unmatched: 1. The CDR3 runs to 14 residues.

The count of this clonotype is one. This rearrangement joins TRBV6-5 to TRBJ2-5; D is undetermined. The V gene lost 2 bases and the J gene lost 7 bases, with 5 bases spanning the gap. The CDR3 is 11 residues long. Germline CDR1 MNHEY, CDR2 SVGAGI. The DNA for the CDR3 is TGTGCCAGCAGTTACATTGGGACCCAGTACTTC. Translated: CASSYIGTQYF.

This clonotype was detected a few times. This chain links TRBV29-1 with TRBJ2-7, with D tentatively TRBD1 (6 bases). V lost 0 bases to trimming and J lost 3 bases, with 18 bases between them. Germline V gene data show CDR1 as SQVTM and CDR2 as ANQGSEA. The CDR3 consists of 16 residues. The chain's CDR3 is CSVEDRPSTGNYEQYF. Written as DNA, the CDR3 is TGCAGCGTTGAAGATAGACCGTCGACAGGAAACTACGAGCAGTACTTC.

This chain links TRBV24-1 with TRBJ2-1, with D perhaps assigned TRBD1 or TRBD2 (5 bases each). This CDR3 is built from 14 residues. CDR1 is KGHDR and CDR2 is SFDVKD in the germline V gene. Between the trimmed V and J ends, which lost 3 bases and 10 bases, there was a span of 15 bases. CDR3 protein: CATSDGLRGGEQFF. In DNA form, the CDR3 reads TGTGCCACCAGTGATGGGCTTCGGGGCGGAGAGCAGTTCTTC.

This clonotype occurred a few times. V usage is TRBV5-1 and J usage is TRBJ2-1, with 7 positions matching TRBD2. The CDR3 contains 16 residues. V shed 2 bases and J 7 bases; nucleotides not matched to a gene: 12. From germline, CDR1 is SGHRS and CDR2 YFSETQ. The CDR3 DNA reads TGCGCCAGCAGCTTTTCTAGCGGCCCGGGCCGGAATGAGCAGTTCTTC. This translates into CASSFSSGPGRNEQFF.

This clonotype was observed at least ten times. The chain recombines TRBV28 with TRBJ1-6; D is possibly TRBD1 (5 bases). Trimming took 3 bases from V and 4 from J, leaving 13 bases between them. CDR3 size: 16 residues. Germline V gene lookup returns CDR1 MDHEN and CDR2 SYDVKM. The CDR3 bases are TGTGCCAGCAGTTTCAACAGGCTGCTATATAATTCACCCCTCCACTTT. As protein: CASSFNRLLYNSPLHF.

This sequence joins TRBV5-1 and TRBJ2-4; perhaps D is TRBD1 or TRBD2 (5 bases each). This CDR3 is 20 amino acids long. Per germline, CDR1 SGHRS and CDR2 YFSETQ. Between the trimmed V and J ends, which lost 0 bases and 0 bases, there was a span of 22 bases. CDR3 nucleotides: TGCGCCAGCAGCTTGGGGATAAAGGGACCTCTGAGACGAGCCAAAAACATTCAGTACTTC. Translation: CASSLGIKGPLRRAKNIQYF.